This TCR beta chain is drawn from a study of PD-1 blockade in classical Hodgkin lymphoma. Sequenced by immunoSEQ multiplex PCR; TCRdb stores in-frame clones only, minus some. This sample has around 60,000 clones, with roughly nine tenths found just once. Sample time point: cycle 4 day 1 (C4D1), after 5 to 7 weeks of nivolumab. Patients all relapsed after autologous stem cell transplantation, and there was variation in brentuximab vedotin exposure. There are 15 residues in the CDR3. Trimming removed 1 base from V and 7 bases from J, with 16 bases in between. Per the germline V gene, CDR1 is MDHEN and CDR2 is SYDVKM.

The V call is TRBV28, the J call TRBJ1-2; D perhaps matches TRBD1 (6 bases). The source is a human donor with classical Hodgkin lymphoma. The source was peripheral blood mononuclear cells (PBMCs), collected before the fourth cycle of nivolumab. In DNA form, the CDR3 reads TGTGCCAGCAGTTTATCCCAGGTCACAGGGTTTGGCTACACCTTC. This sequence encodes CASSLSQVTGFGYTF.